Described below is a single T cell receptor (beta chain) sequence and its context. The antigen is undetermined. The study excluded patients with uncontrolled infection, other autoimmune disease, pregnancy or lactation. TCR beta CDR3 regions were amplified from RNA transcripts. First-round RT-PCR with HTBI primers amplified the TCR CDR3 region. MiXCR, run by TCRdb on the multiplex PCR reads, gives a single entry per CDR3 protein. The sample holds just over 550,000 distinct CDR3 sequences; more than 45% are singletons and the top ten take 6.5% to 9%. These data originate in a study of T cells in Graves' hyperthyroidism and ophthalmopathy. Findings and caveats of the study: Blood also held most thyroid clonotypes expanded beyond 0.001. A model of 13 V-J pairs discriminated ophthalmopathy from stable hyperthyroidism. Before onset, ophthalmopathy was predicted by the model a median around 6 months earlier.

The CDR3 contains 14 residues. Germline CDR1 SGHVS, CDR2 FQNEAQ. V was pared by 3 bases and J by 6 bases, with 12 bases between. The J gene is TRBJ1-5, the V gene TRBV7-8, with TRBD1 as a possible D gene (5 bases). The receptor's source is a woman aged 18-29 years with Graves' hyperthyroidism. Sequencing input: peripheral blood or thyroid tissue (not recorded which). The CDR3 coding sequence is TGTGCCAGCAGCTTCGGGGGGGAGAGTCAGCCCCAGCATTTT. Amino acids: CASSFGGESQPQHF.